Sequencing of this TCR beta chain was carried out in a study of early T cells in non-severe SARS-CoV-2 infection (TCRdb year 2021). Concerning the study at large: Bulk RNA from unsorted whole blood was used for TCR sequencing, so alpha and beta chains could not be paired. Study-wide findings and limitations: VDJdb matching was skewed toward anti-spike CD8 responses and likely underestimated virus-specific expansions, missing private and CD4 specificities.

Libraries were prepared through 5' RACE. Sequencing relied on a NextSeq 500. To correct for sequencing error and PCR bias, the TCR library protocol tagged individual cDNA molecules with unique molecular identifiers. Sequencing covered both TCR alpha and beta chains, and within each sample the abundances of alpha and beta sequences were tightly co-correlated. The source study handled its data this way. Decombinator V4 was used to annotate the V gene, J gene and CDR3 of the TCR sequences. TCRs were defined as expanded if a significant change between any two time points was detected under a Poisson model with p below 0.0001. TCR abundances were normalised to the total number of TCRs sequenced per sample and were expressed as counts per million. MAIT TCRs were defined by TRAV1-2 paired with TRAJ12, TRAJ20 or TRAJ33, and iNKT TCRs by TRAV10 paired with TRAJ18. VDJdb, accessed 1 November 2021, was searched for CMV, EBV and SARS-CoV-2 annotated TCRs, excluding TCRs annotated for multiple antigens. The public reads were reanalyzed by TCRdb: fastp trimming at Q25, MiXCR alignment, in-frame beta chains only. Rows with a matching CDR3 protein are joined into one entry that keeps the most common DNA and genes. The V and J calls and clone size are TCRdb's, not the authors'. The sample has fewer than 80,000 distinct CDR3 sequences on record, about 4.6% of them singletons. The ten largest clones capture approximately 3.6% of the sample.

The study was a case-control design nested within a healthcare worker cohort in London, UK, with weekly nasopharyngeal swab PCR tests and blood sampling. Between 23 and 31 March 2020, the week of the UK lockdown, healthcare workers were enrolled and then followed up weekly for as long as 16 weeks. A distance of 14 bases separates the germline ends of V and J, which lose 4 bases and 1 base respectively. The CDR1 and CDR2 encoded by the germline V gene (reference sequence) are SGHNT and YYREEE. The CDR3 goes from the cysteine to the phenylalanine over 15 residues. Just CDR3 DNA is preserved here, 45 bases in frame from base 1. This clonotype was recorded many times. The antigen it recognizes is unknown. Base-call qualities are not available, and no considerably larger clone is one nucleotide away.

The clonotype originates from an adult who was a healthcare worker with PCR-confirmed SARS-CoV-2 infection or an uninfected control (not recorded which). The donor label of this sample is uncertain. This specimen consisted of whole blood, obtained at baseline. The rearrangement combines TRBV5-4 with TRBJ2-5, with no confidently assigned D gene. The DNA reads as follows: TGTGCCAGCAGCCCTGTGGTGAGGAGCCAAGAGACCCAGTACTTC. Its coded protein is CASSPVVRSQETQYF.